The present entry profiles one TCR beta chain with its context. Its antigen is undetermined. The PCR contained 60 Vbeta and 13 Jbeta primers. Sequenced by immunoSEQ multiplex PCR; TCRdb stores in-frame clones only, minus some. The repertoire holds around 150,000 clones, approximately 64% seen once, with around 2.5% in the top ten. This sample is part of a study of cytomegalovirus exposure and HLA in healthy donors. Study-level results: Clonal expansion was found to be greater in HLA-associated TCR beta chains than in equally common others in a later analysis.

This TCR derives from a middle-aged woman in good health and CMV-seronegative. The specimen sequenced was PBMCs.

The CDR3, as DNA: TGTGCCAGCAGCTTGTTGGGGGGAAGGACAGATACGCAGTATTTT. Its translation: CASSLLGGRTDTQYF. The chain recombines TRBV7-3 with TRBJ2-3; tentative D call: TRBD2 (6 bases). Trimming stripped 3 bases from V and 3 bases from J, with 13 bases between. This CDR3 is 15 amino acids long. CDR1 and CDR2 (germline): SGHTA, FQGTGA.